Below, 19 T cell receptor beta chains from the same sample are listed, as sequenced in a study of regulatory T cells in long-lasting Graves disease (dated by TCRdb to the early 2020s). Library preparation used multiplex PCR. Instrument used: Illumina HiSeq 4000. CDR3 regions were amplified by Arm-PCR with iRepertoire HTBI primers to construct TCR beta libraries. The public reads were reprocessed in TCRdb via fastp at Q25 and MiXCR, keeping in-frame beta chains. Here each entry gathers all rows of one CDR3 protein and keeps the most common genes and DNA. The sample records roughly 490,000 distinct CDR3 sequences, roughly 23% of which are singletons. Under 15% of the sample goes to the ten largest clones. Explained via the paper, the time point label denotes: persistent/refractory GD, antithyroid drugs over 5 years with positive TRAb. For both TCR sequencing and RNA sequencing, RNA was extracted from PBMCs using TRIzol.

Source: peripheral blood mononuclear cells (PBMCs), taken when the disease was refractory, from a patient treated with antithyroid drugs. The receptors shown here come from a female donor with Graves disease.

This clonotype occurred many times. The chain has TRBV7-2 and TRBJ2-7; 10 bases are shared with TRBD2. After removal of 5 bases from V and 2 bases from J, the junction contained 6 bases not matched to a gene. Looked up from germline, CDR1 is SGHTA and CDR2 is FQGNSA. This CDR3 is 15 amino acids long. The chain's CDR3 is CASSPRTSGTYEQYF. DNA for the CDR3: TGTGCCAGCAGCCCCAGGACTAGCGGTACCTACGAGCAGTACTTC. Full variable domain (outside the CDR3, taken from reference TRBV7-2 and TRBJ2-7): GAGVSQSPSNKVTEKGKDVELRCDPISGHTALYWYRQSLGQGLEFLIYFQGNSAPDKSGLPSDRFSAERTGGSVSTLTIQRTQQEDSAVYLCASSPRTSGTYEQYFGPGTRLTVT.

This clonotype occurred once. The rearrangement links TRBV6-1 to TRBJ1-5; 7 bases are shared with TRBD1. From germline, CDR1 is MNHNS and CDR2 SASEGT. J gave up 11 bases and V 5 bases, and 9 bases lay outside the gene matches. The CDR3 runs to 13 residues. The CDR3 nucleotides read TGTGCCAGCAGTCTCAACAGGGGACAGTCCCAGCATTTT. Protein product: CASSLNRGQSQHF.

A remark on this clonotype: A much larger clone differs by one base, so this may be a read error. The chain carries TRBV15 and TRBJ2-7; no reliable D call. The CDR3 has 14 residues. Germline V gene sequence: CDR1 LNHNV, CDR2 YYDKDF (reference sequence). The CDR3 DNA reads TGTGCCACCGGCAGAGATCTAAGCTGGTCCGAGCAGTACTTC. Protein sequence: CATGRDLSWSEQYF.

This clonotype occurred many times. This chain links TRBV6-1 with TRBJ2-5, with TRBD1 matching over 7 bases. Germline CDR1 reads MNHNS; CDR2 reads SASEGT. The CDR3 runs 14 residues. Losses at the gene ends were 3 bases for V and 4 bases for J; bases not matched to a gene: 5. This chain's CDR3 is CASSEGQLRETQYF. The CDR3 bases are TGTGCCAGCAGTGAGGGACAGCTGAGAGAGACCCAGTACTTC.

This clonotype has a count of ten or more. The V and J genes are TRBV6-5 and TRBJ1-6; D is perhaps TRBD1 (5 bases). CDR3 length: 15 amino acids. Between the trimmed V and J ends, which lost 0 bases and 6 bases, there was a span of 9 bases. CDR1 MNHEY and CDR2 SVGAGI come from the germline V gene. The CDR3 is CASSYSVGVNSPLHF. CDR3 in DNA: TGTGCCAGCAGTTACTCGGTGGGGGTTAATTCACCCCTCCACTTT.

In its sample, this clonotype was seen a few times. This chain links TRBV28 with TRBJ2-7; TRBD2 matches at 7 bases. J lost 0 bases, V lost 2 bases, and 4 bases had no gene match. This CDR3 has 15 residues. Germline V gene data show CDR1 as MDHEN and CDR2 as SYDVKM. The CDR3 sequence is CASSLRAGASYEQYF. The DNA for the CDR3 is TGTGCCAGCAGTTTAAGGGCGGGAGCCTCCTACGAGCAGTACTTC.

The sample holds many counts of this clonotype. This rearrangement joins TRBV28 to TRBJ1-5; the D is unclear. From germline, CDR1 is MDHEN and CDR2 SYDVKM. This CDR3 is built from 12 residues. With 6 bases removed from V and 3 bases from J, the gap between germline ends came to 6 bases. CDR3 residues: CASSVLNQPQHF. CDR3 nucleotides: TGTGCCAGCAGCGTACTCAATCAGCCCCAGCATTTT.

In its sample, this clonotype was seen many times. The chain is built from TRBV27 and TRBJ2-7, with unresolved D. V was clipped by 5 bases and J by 0 bases, with 11 bases between them. CDR1 is MNHEY, CDR2 SMNVEV, per germline (reference sequence). This CDR3 contains 14 residues. The chain's CDR3 is CASSPSHNSYEQYF. CDR3 DNA: TGTGCCAGCAGTCCCAGTCACAACTCCTACGAGCAGTACTTC.

On this clonotype: This likely came from a read error, as a far larger clone is one base away. The gene calls are TRBV12-3 or TRBV12-4 and TRBJ2-4, with D maybe TRBD1 (6 bases). V was clipped by 5 bases and J by 9 bases, with 17 bases between them. The CDR3 contains 14 residues. In DNA form, the CDR3 reads TGTGCCAGCAGTGGTGGGGGCTCGGAAAGCATTCAGTACTTC. Translating gives CASSGGGSESIQYF.

This clonotype showed up just a few times. V and J are TRBV12-3 or TRBV12-4 and TRBJ1-3, with D perhaps matching TRBD1 (5 bases). The CDR3 runs to 17 residues. Trimming cost V 6 bases and J 0 bases, with 18 bases left between them. For the CDR3, the DNA is TGTGCCAGCAGCCCCCGGGGACTGCGCCTCTCTGGAAACACCATATATTTT. It translates to CASSPRGLRLSGNTIYF.

This clonotype has ten or more counts. This chain links TRBV7-2 with TRBJ2-5; the D is unclear. The CDR3 length is 15 residues. Trimming left V 11 bases short and J 4 bases short, with 23 bases between. The germline V gene has CDR1 SGHTA and CDR2 FQGNSA. The DNA of the CDR3 is TGTGCCGTACGCCTAAGGTCGACGGCCGGAGAGACCCAGTACTTC. This codes for CAVRLRSTAGETQYF. Full variable domain (missing parts from reference TRBV7-2 and TRBJ2-5): GAGVSQSPSNKVTEKGKDVELRCDPISGHTALYWYRQSLGQGLEFLIYFQGNSAPDKSGLPSDRFSAERTGGSVSTLTIQRTQQEDSAVYLCAVRLRSTAGETQYFGPGTRLLVL.

The CDR3 DNA sequence: TGTGCCAGCAGTGAGGTACACTACGAGCAGTACTTC. It yields the protein CASSEVHYEQYF. J is TRBJ2-7 and V is TRBV28; the D is unclear. CDR1 MDHEN and CDR2 SYDVKM come from the germline V gene. Trimming pared 5 bases from V and 3 bases from J, leaving 8 bases between. The CDR3 sequence is 12 residues long.

There are many counts of this clonotype. This chain uses TRBV28 with TRBJ2-4; D unclear. The V gene lost 7 bases and the J gene lost 1 base, with 11 bases spanning the gap. The germline V gene has CDR1 MDHEN and CDR2 SYDVKM. CDR3 length: 14 amino acids. CDR3 nucleotide sequence: TGTGCCAGCATCCCTGTGGGGGCCAAAAACATTCAGTACTTC. Its translation is CASIPVGAKNIQYF.

This clonotype was seen many times. The chain couples TRBV6-5 to TRBJ1-1; weak D call: TRBD1 (6 bases). The CDR3 contains 16 residues. The germline V gene has CDR1 MNHEY and CDR2 SVGAGI. Trimming pared 2 bases from V and 1 base from J, leaving 14 bases between. The CDR3 is CASSYLSGAGNTEAFF. The CDR3 coding sequence is TGTGCCAGCAGTTACCTTTCGGGGGCGGGGAACACTGAAGCTTTCTTT.

The CDR3 DNA follows: TGTGCCAGCAGCTTTGGTAGCGGGGCGGGGAAGACCCAGTACTTC. As protein: CASSFGSGAGKTQYF. This rearrangement joins TRBV7-2 to TRBJ2-5; TRBD2 matches at 8 bases. The CDR3 consists of 15 residues. Germline V CDR1 and CDR2: SGHTA, FQGNSA. V trimming: 3 bases; J trimming: 6 bases; junction bases outside the gene matches: 9.

This clonotype was picked up a small number of times. J is TRBJ2-7 and V is TRBV30; 11 nucleotides agree with TRBD1. The junction had 3 bases not matched to a gene; V was cut back by 0 bases and J by 5 bases. Germline assignment: CDR1 GTSNPN and CDR2 SVGIG (reference sequence). This CDR3 contains 14 residues. This chain's CDR3 is CAWSVGTGGDEQYF. The DNA for the CDR3 is TGTGCCTGGAGTGTCGGGACAGGGGGGGACGAGCAGTACTTC.

This clonotype was recorded many times. The chain uses TRBV7-9 and TRBJ2-7; D is undetermined. Germline values: CDR1 SEHNR, CDR2 FQNEAQ (reference sequence). This CDR3 has 14 residues. The ends were cut back, 0 bases at V and 6 bases at J, with 12 bases in the middle. The CDR3 spells CASSLASTVGEQYF. CDR3 nucleotide sequence: TGTGCCAGCAGCTTAGCCAGTACAGTGGGCGAGCAGTACTTC.

The chain couples TRBV9 to TRBJ2-7; D is unresolved. Germline V gene data show CDR1 as SGDLS and CDR2 as YYNGEE. CDR3 size: 13 residues. V gave up 0 bases and J gave up 3 bases, with 7 bases separating them. CDR3 protein: CASSVGPGYEQYF. CDR3 bases: TGTGCCAGCAGCGTAGGACCGGGCTACGAGCAGTACTTC.

The CDR3 spells CASSLGHGPDTDTQYF. The CDR3 region has the DNA TGTGCCAGCAGCTTAGGACACGGTCCCGACACAGATACGCAGTATTTT. The chain uses TRBV7-2 and TRBJ2-3; no definite D call. The CDR3 extends over 16 amino acids. V lost 1 base to trimming and J lost 2 bases, with 13 bases between them. Looked up from germline, CDR1 is SGHTA and CDR2 is FQGNSA. Variable domain in full (rest from reference TRBV7-2 and TRBJ2-3): GAGVSQSPSNKVTEKGKDVELRCDPISGHTALYWYRQSLGQGLEFLIYFQGNSAPDKSGLPSDRFSAERTGGSVSTLTIQRTQQEDSAVYLCASSLGHGPDTDTQYFGPGTRLTVL.